This TCR beta chain came from a study of cytomegalovirus exposure and HLA in healthy donors. Study-wide results and caveats: In a later analysis, V- and J-gene trimming of beta chains associated with a DCLRE1C missense variant, replicated independently. Many donors carried some public TCRs, although rarity characterized most TCR sequences.

V lost 5 bases and J 0 bases, leaving 7 bases between the germline ends. The germline CDR1 and CDR2 sequences are MGHRA and YSYEKL. CDR3 length equals 13 residues. Comments on this clone: Its antigen remains unknown.

The study ran its PCR with 60 Vbeta and 13 Jbeta primers. The table came from immunoSEQ multiplex PCR; TCRdb's copy has only in-frame clones and leaves some out. The data hold approximately 140,000 clones, with around 84% observed a single time. This receptor was obtained from a man aged 35 to 55 in good health and CMV-seropositive. The specimen sequenced was PBMCs. The rearrangement joins TRBV4-1 to TRBJ1-1; D remains ambiguous. CDR3: CASSITMNTEAFF. As DNA, the CDR3 is TGCGCCAGCAGCATTACAATGAACACTGAAGCTTTCTTT.